The present entry profiles one T cell receptor (beta chain) with its context. This clone's antigen is unknown. No qualities accompany the bases; no much larger clone lies one base away. The CDR3 spans 13 residues, from the cysteine through the phenylalanine. Only the CDR3 DNA is retained, 39 bases long and in frame from the first base. From V the trimming removes 1 base and from J it removes 6 bases, while the gene matches leave 2 bases of the junction unaccounted for. The germline V gene specifies SGHVS as CDR1 and FQNEAQ as CDR2. Library preparation employed the immunoSEQ multiplex PCR assay. Rearranged TCR beta chain sequences were amplified with the hsTCRB Kit following the manufacturer's protocol. TCRB libraries were sequenced on an Illumina MiSeq. Per the authors' processing: Demultiplexing, trimming and gene mapping were performed with the kit vendor's proprietary platform. TCRdb carries this immuneACCESS record with in-frame sequences only. Its versions omit some clonotypes, under half of them owing to an unresolved V gene in the studies checked, with the rest unexplained. V and J calls and clone size follow that table, whereas D and trimming were derived from the DNA. Across this sample there are 35,000 to 45,000 clones, with 75% seen only once. The ten most abundant clones make up roughly 10% of the sample.

The sample's time point label, decoded: week 47, end of study. Each vaccine dose was 300 ug of a 20-mer mutant IDH1 peptide in Montanide, given subcutaneously with topical imiquimod. Patients were given eight vaccinations, in weeks 1, 3, 5, 7, 11, 15, 19 and 23, which matched visits V03 through V10. Donors had newly diagnosed WHO grade 3 or 4 IDH1-mutant astrocytomas with loss of nuclear ATRX. The samples were drawn from NOA16, a multicentre, single-arm, open-label phase I trial in Germany that tested a mutant IDH1 peptide vaccine in humans for the first time. Genomic DNA for TCRB sequencing was extracted from EDTA blood using the DNeasy Blood and Tissue Kit. This specimen belongs to a study of a mutant IDH1 vaccine in newly diagnosed glioma (dated by TCRdb to the early 2020s). Study-level background: Vaccination began 4-6 weeks after radiotherapy alone, or alongside temozolomide cycles in the chemotherapy-containing groups. Of the roughly 30 treated patients, approximately 60% were male and about 40% were female, and the mean age was roughly 40 years. Prior to enrollment, patients had been given standard therapy consisting of radiotherapy alone, temozolomide alone, or radiochemotherapy with temozolomide, with the combination given to most patients. The week-35 safety follow-up took place at visit V12, and the week-47 end of study took place at visit V13. Peripheral blood was drawn at six visits: V03 (baseline), V05, V07, V10, V12 and V13. For exploratory analyses, longitudinal TCRB deep sequencing was carried out in some 25 treated patients wherever samples were available.

The research as a whole found: Across multiple MHC alleles, vaccine-induced immune responses were seen in 85% to 95% of patients. Selection of PBMC samples for TCRB deep sequencing was based on availability. Pseudoprogression seemed to be unrelated to changes in the top peripheral T cell clonotypes found by TCRB sequencing. It was noted by the authors that analyses of patient blood samples could not be reproduced owing to sample limitations.

The rearranged chain carries TRBV7-8 and TRBJ2-7; TRBD2 aligns with 8 central bases. The input for sequencing was PBMCs, taken from a glioma patient whose treatment included an IDH1 peptide vaccine. The clonotype was recovered from a man aged 35-49 years with glioma. The CDR3 here reads CASSLGREGEQYF. The DNA sequence is as follows: TGTGCCAGCAGCTTAGGACGGGAGGGCGAGCAGTACTTC.